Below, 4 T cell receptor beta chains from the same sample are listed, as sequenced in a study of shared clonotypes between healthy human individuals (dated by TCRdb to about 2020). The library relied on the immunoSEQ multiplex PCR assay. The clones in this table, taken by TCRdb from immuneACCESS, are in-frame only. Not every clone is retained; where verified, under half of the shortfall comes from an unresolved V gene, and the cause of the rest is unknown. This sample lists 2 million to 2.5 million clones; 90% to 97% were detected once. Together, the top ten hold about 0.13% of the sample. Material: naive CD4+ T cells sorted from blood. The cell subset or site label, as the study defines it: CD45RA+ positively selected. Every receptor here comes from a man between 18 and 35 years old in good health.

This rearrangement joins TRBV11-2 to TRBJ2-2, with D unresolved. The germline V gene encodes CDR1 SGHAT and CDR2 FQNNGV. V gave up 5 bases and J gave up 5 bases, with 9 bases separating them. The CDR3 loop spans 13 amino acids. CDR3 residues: CASSPMQTGELFF. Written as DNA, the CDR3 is TGTGCCAGCAGCCCCATGCAAACCGGGGAGCTGTTTTTT. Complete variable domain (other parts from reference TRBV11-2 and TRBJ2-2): EAGVAQSPRYKIIEKRQSVAFWCNPISGHATLYWYQQILGQGPKLLIQFQNNGVVDDSQLPKDRFSAERLKGVDSTLKIQPAKLEDSAVYLCASSPMQTGELFFGEGSRLTVL.

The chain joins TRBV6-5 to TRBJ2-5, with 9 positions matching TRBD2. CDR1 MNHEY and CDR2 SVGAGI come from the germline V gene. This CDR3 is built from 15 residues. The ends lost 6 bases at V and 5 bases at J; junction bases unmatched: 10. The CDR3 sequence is CASRLAGGHQETQYF. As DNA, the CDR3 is TGTGCCAGCAGGTTGGCGGGAGGGCATCAGGAGACCCAGTACTTC.

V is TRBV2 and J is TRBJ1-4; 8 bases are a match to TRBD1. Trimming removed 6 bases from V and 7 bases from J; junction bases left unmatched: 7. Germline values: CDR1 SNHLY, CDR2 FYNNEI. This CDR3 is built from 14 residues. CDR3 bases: TGTGCCAGCAGCGGACAGGGTACGCTTGAAAAACTGTTTTTT. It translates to CASSGQGTLEKLFF.

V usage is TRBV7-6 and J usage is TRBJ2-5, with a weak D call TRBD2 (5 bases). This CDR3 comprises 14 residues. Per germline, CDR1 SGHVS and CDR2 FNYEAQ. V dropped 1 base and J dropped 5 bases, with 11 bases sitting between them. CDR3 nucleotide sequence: TGTGCCAGCAGCTTAGGGACTCGGCCGGAGACCCAGTACTTC. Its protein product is CASSLGTRPETQYF. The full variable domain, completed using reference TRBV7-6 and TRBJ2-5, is GAGVSQSPRYKVTKRGQDVALRCDPISGHVSLYWYRQALGQGPEFLTYFNYEAQQDKSGLPNDRFSAERPEGSISTLTIQRTEQRDSAMYRCASSLGTRPETQYFGPGTRLLVL.